This T cell receptor (beta chain) derives from a study of T cell clonotyping in hematopoietic cell transplantation. In regard to this clone: Its target is unknown.

Study-level results: Graft donor and pretransplant recipient Inverse Simpson Index values predicted broader posttransplant TCR diversity. Recipient TCR diversity dropped after transplant; expanded clonotypes rose from day 30 to 180.

This CDR3 has 19 residues. The V gene end was trimmed by 4 bases and the J gene end by 5 bases; junction bases not matched to a gene: 19. Germline V gene data show CDR1 as MGHRA and CDR2 as YSYEKL. The protocol was immunoSEQ multiplex PCR, while the TCRdb copy is restricted to in-frame clones and leaves out a portion. The sample has around 14,000 clones, over 75% seen once. The chain has TRBV4-1 and TRBJ2-2; 7 bases align to TRBD2. The sequence derives from a male patient aged 50 to 60 who had an allogeneic stem cell transplant from an unrelated donor, so T cells may come from the graft donor. Some clones in this sample may be carry-over from other donors' samples. Sequenced here: PBMCs, sampled 100 days after allogeneic stem cell transplant. The CDR3 region is CASSLVGGRSASGTGELFF. CDR3 bases: TGCGCCAGCAGCCTCGTTGGCGGGAGAAGCGCCTCGGGGACCGGGGAGCTGTTTTTT.